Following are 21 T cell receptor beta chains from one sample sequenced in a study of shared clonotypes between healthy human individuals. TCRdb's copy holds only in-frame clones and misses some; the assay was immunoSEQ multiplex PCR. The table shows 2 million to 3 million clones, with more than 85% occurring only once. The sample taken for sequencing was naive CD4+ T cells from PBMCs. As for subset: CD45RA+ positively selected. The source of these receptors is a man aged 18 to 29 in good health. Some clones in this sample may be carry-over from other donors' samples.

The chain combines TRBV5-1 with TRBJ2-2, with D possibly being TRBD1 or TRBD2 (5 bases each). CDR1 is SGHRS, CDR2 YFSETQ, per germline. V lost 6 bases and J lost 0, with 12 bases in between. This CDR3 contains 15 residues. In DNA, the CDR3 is TGCGCCAGCACTGGGACGGACCCGAACACCGGGGAGCTGTTTTTT. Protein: CASTGTDPNTGELFF.

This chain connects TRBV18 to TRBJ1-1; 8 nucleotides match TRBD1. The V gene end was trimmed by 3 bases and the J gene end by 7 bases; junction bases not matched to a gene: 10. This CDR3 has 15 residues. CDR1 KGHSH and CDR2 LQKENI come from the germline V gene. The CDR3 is CASSPGQEAWDEAFF. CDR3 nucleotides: TGTGCCAGCTCACCGGGACAGGAGGCTTGGGATGAAGCTTTCTTT.

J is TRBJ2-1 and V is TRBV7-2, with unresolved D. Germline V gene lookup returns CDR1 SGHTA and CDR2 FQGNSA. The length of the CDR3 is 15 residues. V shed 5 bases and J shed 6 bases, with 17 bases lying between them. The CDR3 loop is CASSLAWAYRNEQFF. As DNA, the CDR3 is TGTGCCAGCAGCCTTGCGTGGGCCTATCGCAATGAGCAGTTCTTC.

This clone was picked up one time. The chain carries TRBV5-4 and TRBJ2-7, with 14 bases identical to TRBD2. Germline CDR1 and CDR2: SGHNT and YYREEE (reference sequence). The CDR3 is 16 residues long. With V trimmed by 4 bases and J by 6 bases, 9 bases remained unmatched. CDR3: CASSKGGLAGASEQYF. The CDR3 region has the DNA TGTGCCAGCAGCAAGGGGGGACTAGCGGGAGCTAGCGAGCAGTACTTC.

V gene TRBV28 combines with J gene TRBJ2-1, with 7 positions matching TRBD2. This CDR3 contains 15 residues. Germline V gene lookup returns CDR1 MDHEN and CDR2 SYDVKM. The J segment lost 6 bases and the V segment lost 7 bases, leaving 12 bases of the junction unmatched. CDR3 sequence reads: CASIERGGSSNEQFF. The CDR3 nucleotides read TGTGCCAGCATCGAGAGGGGAGGGAGCTCCAATGAGCAGTTCTTC. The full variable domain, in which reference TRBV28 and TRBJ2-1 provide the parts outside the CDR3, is DVKVTQSSRYLVKRTGEKVFLECVQDMDHENMFWYRQDPGLGLRLIYFSYDVKMKEKGDIPEGYSVSREKKERFSLILESASTNQTSMYLCASIERGGSSNEQFFGPGTRLTVL.

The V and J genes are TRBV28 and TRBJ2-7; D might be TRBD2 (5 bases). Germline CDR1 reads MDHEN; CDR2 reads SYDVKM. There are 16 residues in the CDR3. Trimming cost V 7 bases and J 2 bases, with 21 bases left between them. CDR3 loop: CASTPASLPEAYEQYF. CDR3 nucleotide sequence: TGTGCCAGCACGCCCGCGAGTCTACCGGAGGCCTACGAGCAGTACTTC.

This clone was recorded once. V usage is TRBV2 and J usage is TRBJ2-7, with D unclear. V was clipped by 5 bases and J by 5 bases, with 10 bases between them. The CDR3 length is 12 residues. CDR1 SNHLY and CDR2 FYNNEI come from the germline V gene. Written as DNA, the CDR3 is TGTGCCAGCAGTACCTTCACACACGAGCAGTACTTC. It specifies CASSTFTHEQYF.

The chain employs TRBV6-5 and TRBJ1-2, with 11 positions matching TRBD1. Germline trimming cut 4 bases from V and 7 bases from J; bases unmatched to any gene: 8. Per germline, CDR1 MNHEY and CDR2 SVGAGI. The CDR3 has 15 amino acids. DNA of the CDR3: TGTGCCAGCAGTTGGGGGACAGGGGGAAGAGGTGGCTACACCTTC. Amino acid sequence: CASSWGTGGRGGYTF.

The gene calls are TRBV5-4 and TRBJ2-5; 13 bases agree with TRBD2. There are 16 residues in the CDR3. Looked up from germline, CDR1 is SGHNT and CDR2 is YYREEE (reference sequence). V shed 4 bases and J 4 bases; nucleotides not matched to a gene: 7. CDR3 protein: CASSPRTSGRPETQYF. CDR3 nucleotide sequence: TGTGCCAGCAGCCCCAGGACTAGCGGGAGACCAGAGACCCAGTACTTC.

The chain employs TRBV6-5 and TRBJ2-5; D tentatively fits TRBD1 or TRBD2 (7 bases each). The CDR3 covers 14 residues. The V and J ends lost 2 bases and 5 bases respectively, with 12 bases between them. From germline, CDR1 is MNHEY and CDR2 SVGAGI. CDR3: CASSYRQGGETQYF. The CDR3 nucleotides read TGTGCCAGCAGTTACCGACAGGGAGGGGAGACCCAGTACTTC.

CDR3 in amino acids: CASRVGSEAQPQHF. The CDR3 DNA sequence: TGTGCCAGCAGGGTAGGATCGGAAGCGCAGCCCCAGCATTTT. The chain links TRBV6-1 to TRBJ1-5; the D is unclear. This CDR3 comprises 14 residues. The V gene's germline CDR1 is MNHNS and CDR2 SASEGT. The V and J ends lost 6 bases and 7 bases respectively, with 16 bases between them.

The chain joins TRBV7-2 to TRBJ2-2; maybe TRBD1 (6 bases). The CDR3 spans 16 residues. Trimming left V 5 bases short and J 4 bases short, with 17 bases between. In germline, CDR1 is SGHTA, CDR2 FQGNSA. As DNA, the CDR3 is TGTGCCAGCAGCATTCGGACAGCCAGTGTCACCGGGGAGCTGTTTTTT. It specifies CASSIRTASVTGELFF.

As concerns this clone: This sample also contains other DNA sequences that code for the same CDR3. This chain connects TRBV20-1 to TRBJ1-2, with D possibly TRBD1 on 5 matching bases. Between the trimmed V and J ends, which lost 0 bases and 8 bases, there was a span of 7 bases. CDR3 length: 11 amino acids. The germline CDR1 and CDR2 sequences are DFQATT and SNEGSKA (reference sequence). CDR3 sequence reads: CSARDRAGYTF. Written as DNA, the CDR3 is TGCAGTGCTAGAGACAGGGCCGGCTACACCTTC.

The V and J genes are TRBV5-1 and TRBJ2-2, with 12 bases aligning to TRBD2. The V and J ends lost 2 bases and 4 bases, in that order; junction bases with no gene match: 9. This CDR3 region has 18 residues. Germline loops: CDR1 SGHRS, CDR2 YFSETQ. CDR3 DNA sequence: TGCGCCAGCAGCTTCCTAGCGGGAGGGCCCTCCGTCACCGGGGAGCTGTTTTTT. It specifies CASSFLAGGPSVTGELFF.

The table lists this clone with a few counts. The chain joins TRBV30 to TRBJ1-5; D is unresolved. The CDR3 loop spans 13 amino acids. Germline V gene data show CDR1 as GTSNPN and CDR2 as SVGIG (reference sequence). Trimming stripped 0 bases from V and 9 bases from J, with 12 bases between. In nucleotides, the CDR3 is TGTGCCTGGAGTGTCGGGGATGTGGGGCCCCAGCATTTT. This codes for CAWSVGDVGPQHF. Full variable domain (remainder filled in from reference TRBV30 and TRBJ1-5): SQTIHQWPATLVQPVGSPLSLECTVEGTSNPNLYWYRQAAGRGLQLLFYSVGIGQISSEVPQNLSASRPQDRQFILSSKKLLLSDSGFYLCAWSVGDVGPQHFGDGTRLSIL.

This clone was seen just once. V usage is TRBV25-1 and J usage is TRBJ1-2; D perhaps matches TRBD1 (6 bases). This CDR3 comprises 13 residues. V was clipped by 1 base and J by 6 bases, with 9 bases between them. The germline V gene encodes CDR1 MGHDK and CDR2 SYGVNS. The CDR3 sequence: CASSEFGTNGYTF. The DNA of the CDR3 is TGTGCCAGCAGTGAATTCGGGACAAATGGCTACACCTTC.

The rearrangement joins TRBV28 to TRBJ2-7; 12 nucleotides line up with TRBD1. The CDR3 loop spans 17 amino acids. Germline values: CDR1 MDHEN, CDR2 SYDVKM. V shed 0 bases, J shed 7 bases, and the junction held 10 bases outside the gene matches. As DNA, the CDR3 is TGTGCCAGCAGTTTATGGGGGCGGGACAGGGGGCAGCAAGAGCAGTACTTC. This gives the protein CASSLWGRDRGQQEQYF.

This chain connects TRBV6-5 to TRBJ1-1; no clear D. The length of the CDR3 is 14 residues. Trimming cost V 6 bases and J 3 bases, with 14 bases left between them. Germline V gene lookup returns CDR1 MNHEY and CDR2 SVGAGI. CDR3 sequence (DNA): TGTGCCAGCAGCCCCGAACCGGTCTACACTGAAGCTTTCTTT. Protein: CASSPEPVYTEAFF.

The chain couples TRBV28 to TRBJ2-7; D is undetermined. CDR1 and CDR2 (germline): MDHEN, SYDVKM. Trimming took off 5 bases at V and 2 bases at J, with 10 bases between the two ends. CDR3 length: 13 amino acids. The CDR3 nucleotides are TGTGCCAGCAGTGGGTTAGGGACCTACGAGCAGTACTTC. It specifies CASSGLGTYEQYF.

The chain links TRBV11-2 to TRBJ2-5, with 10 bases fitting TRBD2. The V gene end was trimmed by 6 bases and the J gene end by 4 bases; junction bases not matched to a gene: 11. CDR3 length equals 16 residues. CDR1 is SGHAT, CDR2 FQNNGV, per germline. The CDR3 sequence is CASSPLAGVLPETQYF. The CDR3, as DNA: TGTGCCAGCAGTCCCCTAGCGGGAGTTCTCCCAGAGACCCAGTACTTC.

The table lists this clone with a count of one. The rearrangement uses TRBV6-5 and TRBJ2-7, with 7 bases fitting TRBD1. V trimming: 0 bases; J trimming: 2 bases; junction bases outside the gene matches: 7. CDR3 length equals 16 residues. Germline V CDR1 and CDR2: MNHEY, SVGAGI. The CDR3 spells CASSYSFQGETYEQYF. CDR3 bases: TGTGCCAGCAGTTACTCTTTTCAGGGGGAAACCTACGAGCAGTACTTC.